This T cell receptor beta chain was recovered during a study of blood T cell repertoires in COVID-19. Turning to the study itself: Donors in the United States, Italy and Spain gave samples during acute or convalescent COVID-19.

Measured with immunoSEQ multiplex PCR; TCRdb has only the in-frame clones, and not every one. Among about 300,000 clones listed, more than 70% were seen once. Germline-derived CDR1 and CDR2 are GTSNPN and SVGIG (reference sequence). The CDR3 totals 15 residues. V was clipped by 2 bases and J by 10 bases; unmatched bases: 10. A Seattle source enrolled patients during active infection and followed them longitudinally. V gene TRBV30 combines with J gene TRBJ1-6; TRBD1 aligns across 8 bases. The sequence came from a woman aged 25 to 45 with COVID-19, enrolled during active disease. The sequenced sample consisted of peripheral blood. The CDR3 DNA is TGTGCCTGGAGTCGTGCGGGGACAGGAGGGTCACCCCTCCACTTT. It codes for CAWSRAGTGGSPLHF.